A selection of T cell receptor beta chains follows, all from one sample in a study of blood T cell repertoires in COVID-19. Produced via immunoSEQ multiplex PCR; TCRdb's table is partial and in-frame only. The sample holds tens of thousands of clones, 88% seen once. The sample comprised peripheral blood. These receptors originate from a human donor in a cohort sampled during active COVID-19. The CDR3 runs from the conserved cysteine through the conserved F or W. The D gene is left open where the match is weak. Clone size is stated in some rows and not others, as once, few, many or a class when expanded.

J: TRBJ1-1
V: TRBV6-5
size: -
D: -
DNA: TGTGCCAGCACCGAGGGCGGCGAAGCTTTCTTT
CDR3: CASTEGGEAFF

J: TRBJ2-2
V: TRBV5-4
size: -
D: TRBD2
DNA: TGTGCCAGCAGCTTGTTAGCGGGAGATTTGACCGGGGAGCTGTTTTTT
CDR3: CASSLLAGDLTGELFF

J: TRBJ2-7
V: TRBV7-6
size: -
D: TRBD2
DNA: TGTGCCAGCAGCTTAGAACCGCCATTCGGACTAGCGGGAGATGTGATATACGAGCAGTACTTC
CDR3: CASSLEPPFGLAGDVIYEQYF

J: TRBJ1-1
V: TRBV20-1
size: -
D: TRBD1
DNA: TGCAGTGCTCCCCAGGGGGATGAAGCTTTCTTT
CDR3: CSAPQGDEAFF

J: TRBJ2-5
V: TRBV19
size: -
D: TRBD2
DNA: TGTGCCAGTAGCTCCCTTGGGGGACTAGCGGGAGGTCAAGAGACCCAGTACTTC
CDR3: CASSSLGGLAGGQETQYF

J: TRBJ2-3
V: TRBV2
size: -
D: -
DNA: TGTGCCAGCAGTGACGGTAGCGGCGGGTGGTCGGATACGCAGTATTTT
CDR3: CASSDGSGGWSDTQYF

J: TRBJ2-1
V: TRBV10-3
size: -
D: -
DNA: TGTGCCATCAGTGCCGGGGGTATGGGTCACAATGAGCAGTTCTTC
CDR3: CAISAGGMGHNEQFF

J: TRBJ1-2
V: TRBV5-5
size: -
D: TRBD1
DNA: TGTGCCAGCAGCTTGGAAGGACAGGGGCCCTATGGCTACACCTTC
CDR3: CASSLEGQGPYGYTF

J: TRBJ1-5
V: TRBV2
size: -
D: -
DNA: TGTGCCAGCGGGGGGGCTAATCCGAGCAATCAGCCCCAGCATTTT
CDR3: CASGGANPSNQPQHF

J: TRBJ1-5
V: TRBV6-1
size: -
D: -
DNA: TGTGCCAGCATTGAATACGGGGGTAGTCAGCCCCAGCATTTT
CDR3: CASIEYGGSQPQHF

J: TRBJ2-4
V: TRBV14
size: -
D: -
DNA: TGTGCCAGCAGCCACGGACTAGCCAAAAACATTCAGTACTTC
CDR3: CASSHGLAKNIQYF

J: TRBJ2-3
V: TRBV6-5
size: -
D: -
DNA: TGTGCCAGCATGGCGGGTCAAAGGAGGGGTACGCAGTATTTT
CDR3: CASMAGQRRGTQYF

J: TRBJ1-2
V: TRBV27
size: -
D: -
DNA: TGTGCCAGCAGTTTTTCAGTGGGGGCGGCAGCTAACTATGGCTACACCTTC
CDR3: CASSFSVGAAANYGYTF

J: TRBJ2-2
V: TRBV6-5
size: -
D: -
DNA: TGTGCCAGCACGCGGAGGGAGCTGTTTTTT
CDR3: CASTRRELFF

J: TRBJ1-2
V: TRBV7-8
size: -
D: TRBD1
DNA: TGTGCCAGCAGCTTACTGGGACAGGGGATGGAGGTCGGCGGCTACACCTTC
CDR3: CASSLLGQGMEVGGYTF

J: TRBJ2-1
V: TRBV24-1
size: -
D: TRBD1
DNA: TGTGCCACCAGTGACGGGACAGGGGTGTTGGATGAGCAGTTCTTC
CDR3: CATSDGTGVLDEQFF

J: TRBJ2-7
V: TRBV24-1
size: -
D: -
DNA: TGTGCCACCAGTGTGAGGGACTTCCCCTACGAGCAGTACTTC
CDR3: CATSVRDFPYEQYF

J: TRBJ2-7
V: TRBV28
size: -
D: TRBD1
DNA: TGTGCCAGCAGTTTCTTTGAATCCGGGACAGGGGGCCCCTACGAGCAGTACTTC
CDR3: CASSFFESGTGGPYEQYF

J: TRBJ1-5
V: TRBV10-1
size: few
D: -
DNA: TGCGCCAGCAGTGAGTCGGACTTTCAGCCCCAGCATTTT
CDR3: CASSESDFQPQHF

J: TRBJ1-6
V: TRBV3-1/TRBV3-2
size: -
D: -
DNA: TGTGCCAGCAGCCAAGATCCGGGGAGCTCCTATAATTCACCCCTCCACTTT
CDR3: CASSQDPGSSYNSPLHF

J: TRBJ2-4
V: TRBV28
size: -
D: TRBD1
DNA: TGTGCCAGCAGTCGAGGACAGGGGGCGAAAAACATTCAGTACTTC
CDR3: CASSRGQGAKNIQYF

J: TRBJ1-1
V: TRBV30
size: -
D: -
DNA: TGTGCCTGGAGTGAGGCGGATGAAGCTTTCTTT
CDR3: CAWSEADEAFF